A selection of T cell receptor beta chains follows, all from one sample in a study of T cells in Graves' hyperthyroidism and ophthalmopathy. MiXCR was run by TCRdb on the multiplex PCR reads, yielding one entry per CDR3 protein. Altogether about half a million distinct CDR3 sequences are present, approximately 25% being singletons, with the ten largest covering roughly 10%. Sequenced material: blood. These receptor sequences come from a woman younger than 45 with Graves' ophthalmopathy. Both conserved end residues are part of each CDR3. The order of the fields is D gene, V gene, J gene, clone size, CDR3 DNA, CDR3 protein. The D gene is left open where the match is weak. Where a row states a size, it is once, few, many or the class of an expanded clone; other rows omit it.

>.|TRBV7-9|TRBJ2-7|.
TGTGCCAGCAGCTTAAACCCCGACTACGAGCAGTACTTC
CASSLNPDYEQYF
>.|TRBV20-1|TRBJ1-5|many
TGCAGTGCCTGGGACACGAATCAGCCCCAGCATTTT
CSAWDTNQPQHF
>TRBD1|TRBV14|TRBJ1-1|many
TGTGCCAGCAGCACCCACAGGGGCCCCAACACTGAAGCTTTCTTT
CASSTHRGPNTEAFF
>.|TRBV30|TRBJ2-7|.
TGTGCCGGCCAAGTTTCCGAGGGGTACGAGCAGTACTTC
CAGQVSEGYEQYF
>.|TRBV19|TRBJ1-5|many
TGTGCCAGTAGTCTCTGGGCCAGCTCACAGCCCCAGCATTTT
CASSLWASSQPQHF
>.|TRBV6-5|TRBJ1-6|many
TGTGCCAGCAGTTACTCTATACAGCTTAATTCACCCCTCCACTTT
CASSYSIQLNSPLHF
>TRBD2|TRBV28|TRBJ2-7|.
TGTGCCAGCAGTTTATGGCTCCAACAAGGACTAGCGGTTCTTCCGAGCTCCTACGAGCAGTACTTC
CASSLWLQQGLAVLPSSYEQYF
>.|TRBV28|TRBJ1-5|many
TGTGCCAGCAGTTTCAGATGGCACCTTCAGCCCCAGCATTTT
CASSFRWHLQPQHF
>TRBD1|TRBV12-3/TRBV12-4|TRBJ2-2|.
TGTGCCAGCAGTTCCACAGGGGGCGTCGGGGAGCTGTTTTTT
CASSSTGGVGELFF
>.|TRBV11-2|TRBJ2-7|medium-sized
TGTGCCAGCAGTTCAGCAGGGGCCGACTCCTACGAGCAGTACTTC
CASSSAGADSYEQYF
>.|TRBV11-2|TRBJ2-7|few
TGTGCCAGGACTAAGGGGGGGGCCAACGAGCAGTACTTC
CARTKGGANEQYF
>TRBD1|TRBV3-1|TRBJ1-1|few
TGTGCCAGCAGCCAAGATCAGGGGGCGCTGGACACTGAAGCTTTCTTT
CASSQDQGALDTEAFF
>.|TRBV30|TRBJ2-7|.
TGTGCCTGGAGCGTAGGAGAGGGGACACAGATATCCTACGAGCAGTACTTC
CAWSVGEGTQISYEQYF
>TRBD1|TRBV7-8|TRBJ1-1|.
TGTGCCAGCAGCCACGGACAGGGACGGGAAGCTTTCTTT
CASSHGQGREAFF
>.|TRBV2|TRBJ2-7|many
TGTGCCAGCAGTCCTGCGGACTCTGACTCCTACGAGCAGTACTTC
CASSPADSDSYEQYF
>.|TRBV6-2/TRBV6-3|TRBJ1-5|many
TGTGCCAGCAGTTACGAGGGCAGGGGTTGGAATCAGCCCCAGCATTTT
CASSYEGRGWNQPQHF
>TRBD1|TRBV6-5|TRBJ1-1|many
TGTGCCAGCAAACAGGAGGACAGGGTATACACTGAAGCTTTCTTT
CASKQEDRVYTEAFF
>.|TRBV20-1|TRBJ2-3|many
TGCAGTGCAAATAGCGGATTTGGTTATACGCAGTATTTT
CSANSGFGYTQYF
>.|TRBV12-5|TRBJ2-7|.
TGTGCTAGTGGTATAGCCTTTGGCAGGGGAAGCTACGAGCAGTACTTC
CASGIAFGRGSYEQYF
>TRBD2|TRBV7-2|TRBJ2-7|many
TGTGCCAGCAGCTTAGTCGGCGGGGGGAACTACGAGCAGTACTTC
CASSLVGGGNYEQYF
>.|TRBV5-1|TRBJ2-7|many
TGTGCCAGCAGTTCAGGCTACGAGCAGTACTTC
CASSSGYEQYF
>.|TRBV11-2|TRBJ1-1|many
TGTGCCAGCAGCGTGGACTTGGGTGTTTCTAACGGAGCTTTCTTT
CASSVDLGVSNGAFF
>.|TRBV13|TRBJ1-3|.
TGTGCCAGCAGCTGGTCCGGGGGCTCTGGAAACACCATATATTTT
CASSWSGGSGNTIYF
>TRBD1|TRBV10-3|TRBJ2-7|many
TGTGCCATCAAAGGGGGCGAGGGCTACGAGCAGTACTTC
CAIKGGEGYEQYF
>.|TRBV4-1|TRBJ2-3|.
TGCGCCAGCAGCCAAGATCCAACAGGCACAGATACGCAGTATTTT
CASSQDPTGTDTQYF
>TRBD1|TRBV28|TRBJ1-2|.
TGTGCCAGCAGACCCCCGGGACAGGGAAACTATGGCTACACCTTC
CASRPPGQGNYGYTF
>.|TRBV15|TRBJ1-5|few
TGTGCCACCAGCAGAGAATTTAGCAATCAGCCCCAGCATTTT
CATSREFSNQPQHF
>.|TRBV20-1|TRBJ1-1|.
TGCAGTGCTAGAGGCCCTAAAGCGAACACTGAAGCTTTCTTT
CSARGPKANTEAFF
>TRBD1|TRBV12-3/TRBV12-4|TRBJ2-2|many
TGTGCCAGCAGTTTAGCGGGCCTTAAACAGGGGGCGGACACCGGGGAGCTGTTTTTT
CASSLAGLKQGADTGELFF
>TRBD1|TRBV9|TRBJ1-1|many
TGTGCCAGCAGCGCCTCACAGGGGGCGGACACTGAAGCTTTCTTT
CASSASQGADTEAFF
>.|TRBV6-2/TRBV6-3|TRBJ2-7|many
TGTGCCAGCGAAGACTCCTACGAGCAGTACTTC
CASEDSYEQYF
>.|TRBV19|TRBJ2-7|many
TGTGCCAGTAGTATTTCGGCAGGTAGTACCTACGAGCAGTACTTC
CASSISAGSTYEQYF
>TRBD1|TRBV2|TRBJ2-7|many
TGTGCCAGCAGGGAAGACAGGGTCACCTACGAGCAGTACTTC
CASREDRVTYEQYF
>.|TRBV6-1|TRBJ1-2|.
TGTGCCAGCACTCCACAGACTAGGCGTACCGATAACTATGGCTACACCTTC
CASTPQTRRTDNYGYTF
>.|TRBV28|TRBJ1-1|.
TGTGCCAGCAGCCCCGGGACTGTCCCTGAAGCTTTCTTT
CASSPGTVPEAFF
>TRBD2|TRBV6-5|TRBJ2-5|.
TGTGCCAGCAGTTACTCGAACGGGGGTAAAAGCGGGAGCGAGACCCAGTACTTC
CASSYSNGGKSGSETQYF
>.|TRBV20-1|TRBJ1-5|many
TGCAGTGCTGAAGGGCTTTCGCAGCCCCAGCATTTT
CSAEGLSQPQHF
>.|TRBV18|TRBJ1-5|few
TGTGCCAGCTCACCACGGGGACGGTCTAGCAATCAGCCCCAGCATTTT
CASSPRGRSSNQPQHF
>TRBD1|TRBV7-2|TRBJ2-2|many
TGTGCCAGCAGCCCGGGACAGTTGACCGGGGAGCTGTTTTTT
CASSPGQLTGELFF
>.|TRBV28|TRBJ1-1|many
TGTGCCAGCAGTAAGGTCGAGTCCGAAGCTTTCTTT
CASSKVESEAFF
>.|TRBV10-3|TRBJ1-1|many
TGTGCCATCAGGAACAGGGCAATGGACACTGAAGCTTTCTTT
CAIRNRAMDTEAFF
>.|TRBV2|TRBJ2-3|.
TGTGCCAGCAGGGAACAGGCAGATACGCAGTATTTT
CASREQADTQYF
>.|TRBV7-8|TRBJ2-5|.
TGTGCCAGCAGCCCGGACTTCAGGGAGACCCAGTACTTC
CASSPDFRETQYF
>.|TRBV14|TRBJ1-2|many
TGTGCCAGCAGCCTAGCGACAGCCTATGGCTACACCTTC
CASSLATAYGYTF
>TRBD2|TRBV12-3/TRBV12-4|TRBJ2-2|many
TGTGCCAGCAGTGACACACTAGCGACCGGGGAGCTGTTTTTT
CASSDTLATGELFF
>.|TRBV6-1|TRBJ2-7|.
TGTGCCAGCAGTGAATGGGATTTCTACGAGCAGTACTTC
CASSEWDFYEQYF
>.|TRBV27|TRBJ2-3|many
TGTGCCAGCAGCCGTCAGGGGGGTCTCACAGATACGCAGTATTTT
CASSRQGGLTDTQYF
>TRBD1|TRBV20-1|TRBJ1-3|many
TGCAGTGCTTCCGACAGGGGGGCTGGAAACACCATATATTTT
CSASDRGAGNTIYF
>.|TRBV5-1|TRBJ1-2|many
TGCGCCAGCAGCTTGGTCGACAGCTATGGCTACACCTTC
CASSLVDSYGYTF
>TRBD1|TRBV12-3/TRBV12-4|TRBJ2-7|.
TGTGCCAGCACTACAACGGACAGGGGGCTACATTCTACCTACGAGCAGTACTTC
CASTTTDRGLHSTYEQYF
>TRBD2|TRBV20-1|TRBJ2-7|few
TGCAGTGCTAGTCAGCGGGAGAGCGAGCAGTACTTC
CSASQRESEQYF
>TRBD2|TRBV18|TRBJ2-5|many
TGTGCCAGCTCACCACGACTAGCGGGGGTTGAAGAGACCCAGTACTTC
CASSPRLAGVEETQYF
>TRBD2|TRBV10-3|TRBJ2-7|many
TGTGCCATCAGTGCTAGCGGGGGCCAAAGCTCCTACGAGCAGTACTTC
CAISASGGQSSYEQYF
>.|TRBV6-1|TRBJ1-1|few
TGTGCCAGCAGTGTTGAAGTCGGGCGGACTGAAGCTTTCTTT
CASSVEVGRTEAFF
>.|TRBV20-1|TRBJ1-5|.
TGCAGTGCTAGAGATAGAACCGATCATAGCAATCAGCCCCAGCATTTT
CSARDRTDHSNQPQHF
>TRBD1|TRBV30|TRBJ2-2|many
TGTGCCTGGAGTGGTCAGGGGGCCGGGGAGCTGTTTTTT
CAWSGQGAGELFF